A single T cell receptor (beta chain) is shown here with its context. Its target is unknown. This sample was taken from a study of T-cell reconstitution after alpha-beta-depleted transplantation in children. General study results and limits: Day-60 TCRbeta diversity that was high in some patients was derived from surviving recipient T cells and thymic progenitors.

A library of TCRbeta sequences, prepared with unique molecular identifiers, was generated. TCRdb re-derived calls from the PCR reads in MiXCR, one entry per CDR3 protein. In the table there are around 200,000 distinct CDR3 sequences, about 15% of which are singletons. CDR3 length equals 16 residues. Trimming shortened V by 5 bases and J by 1 base, and 17 bases separated the two germline ends. The germline V gene has CDR1 LNHDA and CDR2 SQIVND (reference sequence). The starting material was PBMCs, mostly from graft donor cells, obtained 360 days after TCRalphabeta/CD19-depleted stem cell transplant. This rearrangement joins TRBV19 to TRBJ1-2; tentative D call: TRBD1 (5 bases). This sequence originates from a male patient under 10 years old who had a stem cell transplant for acute lymphoblastic leukemia, so the T cells may come from the graft donor. Here the CDR3 reads CASSANTGFDNYGYTF. In DNA form, the CDR3 reads TGTGCCAGTAGTGCAAATACAGGCTTCGATAACTATGGCTACACCTTC.